A single sample is the source of the 24 T cell receptor beta chains below, sequenced in a study of vaccination effects on CD4 cells after COVID-19. Clones were read by immunoSEQ multiplex PCR, and TCRdb kept only the in-frame ones, dropping some. The sample shows fewer than 30,000 clones, 65% to 80% of them seen only once. Antigen-specific CD4+ T cell clonotypes were called by their expansion after viral peptide-pool culture in ViraFEST. Once cultured for more than nine days, the cells underwent separation to obtain CD4+ T cells. Nucleocapsid antibody tests were negative, and the vaccine recipients had no prior SARS-CoV-2 infection. Their target antigens are unknown. Sequencing used CD4+ T cells from PBMCs cultured with HCoV-NL63 spike peptides, obtained before COVID-19 vaccination. The receptors shown here come from a human donor who received a COVID-19 vaccine.

The CDR3 DNA sequence: TGTGCCAGCAGCTCCCGTTTGTCGGGTGGCGGGAGGGACAGGGGGCAGTTCTTC. It specifies CASSSRLSGGGRDRGQFF. V is TRBV9 and J is TRBJ2-1, with D maybe TRBD1 (10 bases). Germline values: CDR1 SGDLS, CDR2 YYNGEE. The CDR3 extends over 18 amino acids. The V and J ends lost 4 bases and 12 bases respectively, with 32 bases between them.

This clone was seen only a few times. The chain carries TRBV5-6 and TRBJ2-1, with D possibly TRBD1 on 5 matching bases. Germline-derived CDR1 and CDR2 are SGHDT and YYEEEE. Trimming shortened V by 4 bases and J by 9 bases, and 11 bases separated the two germline ends. The CDR3 has 12 residues. This CDR3 reads CASSQTGFEQFF. CDR3 DNA sequence: TGTGCCAGCAGCCAAACAGGTTTTGAGCAGTTCTTC.

The sample holds a few counts of this clone. This sequence joins TRBV27 and TRBJ1-1; TRBD1 matches at 8 bases. The junction had 10 bases not matched to a gene; V was cut back by 3 bases and J by 7 bases. In germline, CDR1 is MNHEY, CDR2 SMNVEV (reference sequence). CDR3 length equals 15 residues. The CDR3 sequence: CASSLSGGGRIEAFF. The DNA for the CDR3 is TGTGCCAGCAGTTTGTCAGGGGGCGGGCGTATTGAAGCTTTCTTT.

The chain has TRBV2 and TRBJ2-1, with D possibly TRBD1 on 5 matching bases. The V and J ends lost 2 bases and 7 bases respectively, with 15 bases between them. Germline lookup yields CDR1 SNHLY and CDR2 FYNNEI. CDR3 size: 15 residues. For the CDR3, the DNA is TGTGCCAGCAGTGAACAGGGTGAATTGAGTAATGAGCAGTTCTTC. Its translation is CASSEQGELSNEQFF.

The rearrangement uses TRBV9 and TRBJ1-1; 8 bases agree with TRBD1. The J segment lost 0 bases and the V segment lost 1 base, leaving 2 bases of the junction unmatched. CDR1 SGDLS and CDR2 YYNGEE come from the germline V gene. This CDR3 spans 15 amino acids. As DNA, the CDR3 is TGTGCCAGCAGCGTACAGGGGGCTCTGAACACTGAAGCTTTCTTT. This codes for CASSVQGALNTEAFF.

This clone is a singleton in its sample. The chain recombines TRBV7-9 with TRBJ1-4; TRBD1 might be the D (6 bases). Trimming left V 5 bases short and J 8 bases short, with 15 bases between. CDR3 length equals 14 residues. CDR1 and CDR2 (germline): SEHNR, FQNEAQ (reference sequence). CDR3 nucleotides: TGTGCCAGCAGCCCTGGCGGGGGCAGGGAAAAACTGTTTTTT. Translating gives CASSPGGGREKLFF.

The chain combines TRBV7-9 with TRBJ1-6; D is possibly TRBD1 (6 bases). V was clipped by 11 bases and J by 5 bases, with 19 bases between them. Germline lookup yields CDR1 SEHNR and CDR2 FQNEAQ (reference sequence). CDR3 length: 15 amino acids. The CDR3 nucleotides are TGTGCCCCCCCGCCAGGGGCTAAACATAATTCACCCCTCCACTTT. It encodes CAPPPGAKHNSPLHF.

V usage is TRBV19 and J usage is TRBJ2-2; possibly TRBD1 for D (5 bases). This CDR3 contains 14 residues. The germline gives CDR1 LNHDA, CDR2 SQIVND (reference sequence). The germline V and J ends were trimmed by 5 bases and 7 bases, with 14 bases remaining between them. The chain's CDR3 is CASSVRARIGELFF. CDR3 DNA sequence: TGTGCCAGTAGTGTCAGGGCCCGGATCGGGGAGCTGTTTTTT.

In nucleotides, the CDR3 is TGTGCCAGCAAACCGGGACAGGGGAACGGCTACACCTTC. Its translation is CASKPGQGNGYTF. The chain uses TRBV2 and TRBJ1-2; 10 nucleotides align to TRBD1. Germline assignment: CDR1 SNHLY and CDR2 FYNNEI. The CDR3 has 13 amino acids. With V trimmed by 7 bases and J by 8 bases, 7 bases remained unmatched.

This chain joins TRBV7-2 and TRBJ2-5; D ambiguous. Deletions cut 2 bases from V and 3 bases from J, with 10 bases between. CDR3 size: 14 residues. Germline CDR1 reads SGHTA; CDR2 reads FQGNSA. The CDR3 coding sequence is TGTGCCAGCAGCTTAATACCCAGTGAAGAGACCCAGTACTTC. Its translation is CASSLIPSEETQYF.

The chain employs TRBV5-1 and TRBJ1-1, with D perhaps TRBD1 (5 bases). This CDR3 is 15 amino acids long. CDR1 SGHRS and CDR2 YFSETQ come from the germline V gene. V was trimmed by 7 bases and J by 1 base, leaving 17 bases between them. The CDR3 DNA reads as TGCGCCAGCGGGCCCAGGGAAGGCGGGAACACTGAAGCTTTCTTT. The encoded protein is CASGPREGGNTEAFF. Looking up the rest from reference TRBV5-1 and TRBJ1-1 gives the full variable domain: KAGVTQTPRYLIKTRGQQVTLSCSPISGHRSVSWYQQTPGQGLQFLFEYFSETQRNKGNFPGRFSGRQFSNSRSEMNVSTLELGDSALYLCASGPREGGNTEAFFGQGTRLTVV.

The chain joins TRBV6-5 to TRBJ2-1; D might be TRBD2 (6 bases). The V end lost 6 bases, the J end lost 2 bases, and 8 bases lay between the germline ends. The CDR3 is made up of 13 amino acids. Looked up from germline, CDR1 is MNHEY and CDR2 is SVGAGI. CDR3: CASRSGAYNEQFF. DNA of the CDR3: TGTGCCAGCAGGTCGGGGGCCTACAATGAGCAGTTCTTC.

The chain links TRBV7-9 to TRBJ2-1; 10 bases fit TRBD2. The CDR3 has 15 amino acids. The germline V gene encodes CDR1 SEHNR and CDR2 FQNEAQ (reference sequence). V shed 5 bases and J 4 bases; nucleotides not matched to a gene: 5. The CDR3 loop reads CASSANSGGYNEQFF. Written as DNA, the CDR3 is TGTGCCAGCAGCGCGAATAGCGGGGGGTACAATGAGCAGTTCTTC.

V gene TRBV30 combines with J gene TRBJ2-5; D is unclear. Per germline, CDR1 GTSNPN and CDR2 SVGIG (reference sequence). Trimming took 0 bases from V and 4 from J, leaving 0 bases between them. The CDR3 is 10 residues long. The CDR3 spells CAWSVETQYF. As DNA, the CDR3 is TGTGCCTGGAGTGTAGAGACCCAGTACTTC. The variable domain in full, completed from reference TRBV30 and TRBJ2-5, reads SQTIHQWPATLVQPVGSPLSLECTVEGTSNPNLYWYRQAAGRGLQLLFYSVGIGQISSEVPQNLSASRPQDRQFILSSKKLLLSDSGFYLCAWSVETQYFGPGTRLLVL.

A single count supports this clone. The chain employs TRBV5-1 and TRBJ1-3, with 10 bases identical to TRBD1. The V and J ends lost 3 bases and 6 bases, in that order; junction bases with no gene match: 15. CDR3 size: 18 residues. Germline V gene sequence: CDR1 SGHRS, CDR2 YFSETQ. The chain's CDR3 is CASSSLSPTGGPENTIYF. The CDR3 bases are TGCGCCAGCAGCTCACTCTCCCCGACAGGGGGCCCGGAAAACACCATATATTTT.

This rearrangement joins TRBV11-2 to TRBJ1-1; no firm D call. V lost 5 bases and J 13 bases, leaving 20 bases between the germline ends. CDR3 length: 13 amino acids. CDR1 is SGHAT, CDR2 FQNNGV, per germline. The CDR3 region is CASSPSQEGRDFF. The CDR3 nucleotides read TGTGCCAGCAGCCCCTCCCAGGAGGGTAGGGATTTCTTT. The full variable domain, rest sourced from reference TRBV11-2 and TRBJ1-1, is EAGVAQSPRYKIIEKRQSVAFWCNPISGHATLYWYQQILGQGPKLLIQFQNNGVVDDSQLPKDRFSAERLKGVDSTLKIQPAKLEDSAVYLCASSPSQEGRDFFGQGTRLTVV.

The V and J genes are TRBV27 and TRBJ1-2, with 7 bases fitting TRBD1. Per the germline V gene, CDR1 is MNHEY and CDR2 is SMNVEV (reference sequence). Unmatched junction bases numbered 4, after V lost 5 bases and J lost 4 bases. CDR3 size: 13 residues. Here the CDR3 DNA reads TGTGCCAGCAGTCCGGGACAGAGCTATGGCTACACCTTC. It yields the protein CASSPGQSYGYTF.

V and J are TRBV19 and TRBJ2-5; 8 nucleotides match TRBD1. The CDR3 runs 13 residues. The germline V gene has CDR1 LNHDA and CDR2 SQIVND (reference sequence). Trimming removed 6 bases from V and 2 bases from J; junction bases left unmatched: 2. Here the CDR3 DNA reads TGTGCCAGTAGCACAGGGGGGCAAGAGACCCAGTACTTC. Translating gives CASSTGGQETQYF.

This clone is a singleton in its sample. V and J are TRBV6-1 and TRBJ1-3; the match to TRBD1 covers 7 bases. The junction had 6 bases not matched to a gene; V was cut back by 2 bases and J by 8 bases. The CDR3 totals 14 residues. The germline V gene has CDR1 MNHNS and CDR2 SASEGT. Here the CDR3 reads CASSEQTGTYTIYF. The CDR3 bases are TGTGCCAGCAGTGAACAGACAGGGACATACACCATATATTTT.

V is TRBV5-1 and J is TRBJ1-1; D uncertain. Germline V CDR1 and CDR2: SGHRS, YFSETQ. CDR3 size: 14 residues. Trimming shortened V by 0 bases and J by 7 bases, and 13 bases separated the two germline ends. CDR3 residues: CASSLAGGSGEAFF. The CDR3 bases are TGCGCCAGCAGCTTGGCAGGCGGATCGGGTGAAGCTTTCTTT.

V and J are TRBV5-1 and TRBJ1-2; 9 bases match TRBD1. Trimming cost V 4 bases and J 4 bases; bases outside gene matches: 8. The CDR3 has 15 residues. The germline V gene has CDR1 SGHRS and CDR2 YFSETQ. For the CDR3, the DNA is TGCGCCAGCAGCACCGGACAGGGGCGAGGCTATGGCTACACCTTC. Amino acid sequence: CASSTGQGRGYGYTF.

This clone came up once. The rearrangement links TRBV19 to TRBJ1-6; 7 positions agree with TRBD1. The CDR3 is 15 amino acids. V shed 5 bases, J shed 8 bases, and the junction held 9 bases outside the gene matches. CDR1 is LNHDA and CDR2 is SQIVND in the germline V gene (reference sequence). The CDR3 protein is CASSAQGERHSPLHF. CDR3 coding DNA: TGTGCCAGTAGTGCCCAGGGGGAGAGGCATTCACCCCTCCACTTT. Looking up the rest from reference TRBV19 and TRBJ1-6 gives the full variable domain: DGGITQSPKYLFRKEGQNVTLSCEQNLNHDAMYWYRQDPGQGLRLIYYSQIVNDFQKGDIAEGYSVSREKKESFPLTVTSAQKNPTAFYLCASSAQGERHSPLHFGNGTRLTVT.

The V call is TRBV21-1, the J call TRBJ2-4. TRBV21-1 represents a pseudogene. The CDR3 runs to 20 residues. The CDR3 loop reads CASSKVMIIRRILAKNIQYF. The DNA for the CDR3 is TGTGCCAGCAGCAAAGTTATGATTATAAGACGGATACTAGCCAAAAACATTCAGTACTTC.

This chain connects TRBV3-1 (or the pseudogene TRBV3-2) to TRBJ2-1, with 9 bases fitting TRBD2. Trimming cost V 4 bases and J 0 bases; bases outside gene matches: 19. Germline V gene sequence: CDR1 LGHDT, CDR2 YNNKEL (reference sequence). CDR3 length equals 21 residues. The CDR3 nucleotides are TGTGCCAGCAGCCGTCACTCGGGGGGGCGGATAGCGGGAGTCTCCTACAATGAGCAGTTCTTC. It specifies CASSRHSGGRIAGVSYNEQFF.